The following is a T cell receptor beta chain sequence with its context. Germline and junction disagree at one end, which may indicate a read error. RNA transcripts provided the template for amplifying TCR beta CDR3 regions. The workflow started with a first-round RT-PCR run with HTBI primers and then moved on to a second-round multiplex PCR. TCRdb reprocessed the multiplex PCR reads via MiXCR and lists one record per CDR3 protein. This table has roughly 700,000 distinct CDR3 sequences, roughly 40% appearing once. Germline CDR1 reads SQVTM; CDR2 reads ANQGSEA. The CDR3 is 12 amino acids. The sample comes from a study of Graves' ophthalmopathy and Graves' hyperthyroidism.

This rearrangement joins TRBV29-1 to TRBJ1-1, with D unresolved. The specimen was peripheral blood. The sequence derives from an adult man with Graves' ophthalmopathy. The CDR3 bases are TGCAACGTTGAGCCGGGGAGCACCGAAGCTTTCTTT. Residues: CNVEPGSTEAFF.